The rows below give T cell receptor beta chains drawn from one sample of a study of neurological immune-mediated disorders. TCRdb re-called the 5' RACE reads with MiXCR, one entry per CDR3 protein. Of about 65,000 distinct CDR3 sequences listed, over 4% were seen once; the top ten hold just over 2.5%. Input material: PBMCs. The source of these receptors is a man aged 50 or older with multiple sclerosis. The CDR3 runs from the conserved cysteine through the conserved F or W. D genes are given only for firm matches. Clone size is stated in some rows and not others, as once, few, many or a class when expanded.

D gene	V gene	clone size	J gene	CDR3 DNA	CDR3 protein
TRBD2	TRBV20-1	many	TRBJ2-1	TGCAGTACAGAAAATCCGAGCGGGGGGTGGGGTGAGCAGTTCTTC	CSTENPSGGWGEQFF
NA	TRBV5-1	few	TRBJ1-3	TGCGCCAGCAGCACCGACTCTGGAAACACCATATATTTT	CASSTDSGNTIYF
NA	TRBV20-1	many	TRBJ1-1	TGCAGTGCTAGCGGCGGGAACACTGAAGCTTTCTTT	CSASGGNTEAFF
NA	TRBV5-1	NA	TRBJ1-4	TGCGCCAGCAGCTTGACGACTCGACAGGCCTATGAAAAACTGTTTTTT	CASSLTTRQAYEKLFF
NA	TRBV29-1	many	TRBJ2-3	TGCAGCGTTCGGCCGGGACCCGGCACAGATACGCAGTATTTT	CSVRPGPGTDTQYF
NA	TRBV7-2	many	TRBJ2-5	TGTGCCAGCAGCTTGGGCAGGCCATTAGAGACCCAGTACTTC	CASSLGRPLETQYF
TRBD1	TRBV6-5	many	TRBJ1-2	TGTGCCAGCAGTGACAGGACAGGATCTAACTATGGCTACACCTTC	CASSDRTGSNYGYTF
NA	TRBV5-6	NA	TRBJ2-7	TGTGCCAGCAGCGCTCGACAGGACGAGCAGTACTTC	CASSARQDEQYF
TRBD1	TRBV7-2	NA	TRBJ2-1	TGTGCCAGCAGTTTCCGGGACAGCTACAATGAGCAGTTCTTC	CASSFRDSYNEQFF
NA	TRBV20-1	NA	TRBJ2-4	TGCAGTGCCCCCAGGGGGGAGGCCAAAAAAATTCAGTACTTC	CSAPRGEAKKIQYF
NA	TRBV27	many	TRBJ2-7	TGTGCCAGCATGGTAAGGGGGGTCGCCGCCTACGAGCAGTACTTC	CASMVRGVAAYEQYF
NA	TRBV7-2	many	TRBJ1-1	TGTGCCAGCACCTTGAGGGGGGGGAACACTGAAGCTTTCTTT	CASTLRGGNTEAFF
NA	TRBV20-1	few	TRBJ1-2	TGCAGTGCTAGAGATGCAGGTTCTAACTATGGCTACACCTTC	CSARDAGSNYGYTF
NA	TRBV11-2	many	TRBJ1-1	TGTGCCAGCAGCCCTAGACAGTTCACTGAAGCTTTCTTT	CASSPRQFTEAFF
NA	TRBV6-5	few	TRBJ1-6	TGTGCCAGCAGTTACTCTCTCGTCTCCTATAATTCACCCCTACACTTT	CASSYSLVSYNSPLHF
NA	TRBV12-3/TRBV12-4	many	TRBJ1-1	TGTGCCAGCAGCCGAACAGGTCCCACTGAAGCTTTCTTT	CASSRTGPTEAFF
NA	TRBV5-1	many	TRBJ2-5	TGCGCCAGCAGCTCCGTTAGCGGACAAGAGACCCAGTACTTC	CASSSVSGQETQYF
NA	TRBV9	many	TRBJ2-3	TGTGCCAGCAGCGCCTCGGGACTGAGCACAGATACGCAGTATTTT	CASSASGLSTDTQYF
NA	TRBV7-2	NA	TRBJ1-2	TGTGCCAGCAGCTTAGGCCGGCCGCAGGCAGGGGGCTACACCTTC	CASSLGRPQAGGYTF
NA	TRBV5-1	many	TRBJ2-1	TGCGCCAGCAGCTTGGGTGGGGGTTCCTACAATGAGCAGTTCTTC	CASSLGGGSYNEQFF
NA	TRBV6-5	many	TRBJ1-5	TGTGCCAGCAGTACGAGGGTAAATCAGCCCCAGCATTTT	CASSTRVNQPQHF
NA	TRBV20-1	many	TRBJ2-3	TGCAGTGCGGCCAGCGCGGGGACCACAGATACGCAGTATTTT	CSAASAGTTDTQYF
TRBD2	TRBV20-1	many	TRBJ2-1	TGCAGTGCAACAGCGGGGGGGCCCCACAATGAGCAGTTCTTC	CSATAGGPHNEQFF
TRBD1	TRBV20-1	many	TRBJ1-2	TGCAGTGCTAGAGTTTTCGACAGGGACTATGGCTACACCTTC	CSARVFDRDYGYTF
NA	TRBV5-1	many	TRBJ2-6	TGCGCCAGCAGCGTAACTATTAACTCTGGGGCCAACGTCCTGACTTTC	CASSVTINSGANVLTF
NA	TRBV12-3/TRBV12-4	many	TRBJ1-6	TGTGCCAGCAGCCATCAGGGGTATGATTCACCCCTCCACTTT	CASSHQGYDSPLHF
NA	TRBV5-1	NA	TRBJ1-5	TGCGCCAGCAGCCCTGAGGGCTTTAATCAGCCCCAGAATTTT	CASSPEGFNQPQNF
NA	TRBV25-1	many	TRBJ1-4	TGTGCCAGCAGAACCACTGGGCCCGAGGGAAAACTGTTTTTT	CASRTTGPEGKLFF
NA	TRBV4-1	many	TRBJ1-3	TGCGCCAGCAGCCAAGTGGACAGCTCTGGAAACACCATATATTTT	CASSQVDSSGNTIYF
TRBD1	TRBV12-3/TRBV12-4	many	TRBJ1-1	TGTGCCAGCAGCCTACAGGGGGCGCATACTGAAGCTTTCTTT	CASSLQGAHTEAFF
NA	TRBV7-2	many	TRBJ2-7	TGTGCCAGCAGCTCAACTTCTGGGACCCCCATTCGCGAGCAGTACTTC	CASSSTSGTPIREQYF
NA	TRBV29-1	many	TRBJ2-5	TGCAGCGTGCCCTCGGGCCACCGGCAGGAGACCCAGTACTTC	CSVPSGHRQETQYF
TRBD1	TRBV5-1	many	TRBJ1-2	TGCGCCAGCAGCAGCAAGGACAGGGCCAATCCGTTGGATGGCTACACCTTC	CASSSKDRANPLDGYTF
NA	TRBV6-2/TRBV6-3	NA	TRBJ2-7	TGTGCCAGCAGTCGGACAGACCCGACCTACGAGCAGTACTTC	CASSRTDPTYEQYF
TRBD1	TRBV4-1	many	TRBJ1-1	TGCGCCAGCAGCGTGACAGGGGGCACTGAAGCTTTCTTT	CASSVTGGTEAFF
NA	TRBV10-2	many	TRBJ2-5	TGCGCCAGCAGTGAGGGTCGGGAGACCCAGTACTTC	CASSEGRETQYF
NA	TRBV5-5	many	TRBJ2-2	TGTGCCAGCAGTCTCCGGGACGGGAAGTTCGGGGAGCTGTTTTTT	CASSLRDGKFGELFF
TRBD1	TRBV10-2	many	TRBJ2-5	TGCGCCAGCAGAGGTCAGGGGGCGCGAGTTGTAGAGACCCAGTACTTC	CASRGQGARVVETQYF
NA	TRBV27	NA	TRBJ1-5	TGTGCCAGCAGTTGGTCCGGGGACAATCAGCCCCAGCATTTT	CASSWSGDNQPQHF
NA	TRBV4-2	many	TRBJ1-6	TGTGCCAGCAGCCAAGATAGGCCGGGAAATTCACCCCTCCACTTT	CASSQDRPGNSPLHF
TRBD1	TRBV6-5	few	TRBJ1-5	TGTGCCAGCAGTTACTCACAGGGGAGTTTGTCCCAGCATTTT	CASSYSQGSLSQHF
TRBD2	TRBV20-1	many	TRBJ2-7	TGCAGTGCTACGGATTGGAGCGGGGGTGAGGAGCAGTACTTC	CSATDWSGGEEQYF
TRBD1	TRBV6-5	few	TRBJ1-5	TGTGCCAGCAGTTCGGACAGGGGGCTAAGTCAGCCCCAGAATTTT	CASSSDRGLSQPQNF
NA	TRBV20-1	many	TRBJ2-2	TGCAGTGCTAGAGATGTATCAGGGGTACCCGGGGAGCTGTTTTTT	CSARDVSGVPGELFF
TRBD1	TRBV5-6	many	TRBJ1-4	TGTGCCAGCAGCTCCCTGGACAGGGGGCTTGAAAAACTGTTTTTT	CASSSLDRGLEKLFF